This passage covers 31 T cell receptor beta chains from one sample sequenced in a study of naive and memory T cell subsets. An equimolar mix of two oligonucleotides served as the beta constant-region primer for TRBC1 and TRBC2. TCRdb redid the calling of the UMI-ligation and nested PCR reads with MiXCR, one entry per CDR3 protein. This table holds 130,000 to 150,000 distinct CDR3 sequences, around 15% found once. The sequencing sample was made of naive CD4+ T cells from blood. Source of these receptors: a human donor in good health.

This clonotype was detected only a few times. The CDR3 coding sequence is TGTGCCAGCAGTTCTCCCCGGTTTGAAGCTTTCTTT. Residues: CASSSPRFEAFF. This chain joins TRBV27 and TRBJ1-1; D is undetermined. Deletions cut 4 bases from V and 7 bases from J, with 10 bases between. Germline-derived CDR1 and CDR2 are MNHEY and SMNVEV (reference sequence). The CDR3 sequence is 12 residues long.

This sequence joins TRBV6-5 and TRBJ2-1; TRBD2 aligns across 9 bases. With V trimmed by 2 bases and J by 14 bases, 7 bases remained unmatched. This CDR3 comprises 13 residues. Germline CDR1 is MNHEY and CDR2 is SVGAGI. The CDR3 is CASSYPGIAGEFF. In nucleotides, the CDR3 is TGTGCCAGCAGTTACCCCGGGATAGCGGGAGAGTTCTTC.

The J gene is TRBJ2-3, the V gene TRBV7-6; D may be TRBD2 (6 bases). Germline values: CDR1 SGHVS, CDR2 FNYEAQ. V was clipped by 3 bases and J by 3 bases, with 22 bases between them. The length of the CDR3 is 18 residues. The CDR3 DNA reads TGTGCCAGCAGCTTGTCCCCGAGGGGCGGGAAGGCGACAGATACGCAGTATTTT. Protein product: CASSLSPRGGKATDTQYF.

The chain is built from TRBV6-2 or TRBV6-3 and TRBJ1-1, with 7 bases aligning to TRBD1. Germline V CDR1 and CDR2: MNHEY, SVGEGT. Unmatched junction bases numbered 4, after V lost 7 bases and J lost 5 bases. The CDR3 extends over 12 amino acids. DNA for the CDR3: TGTGCCAGCAACAGGGGCCCGACTGAAGCTTTCTTT. This sequence encodes CASNRGPTEAFF.

The gene calls are TRBV18 and TRBJ1-5; D unresolved. The CDR3 extends over 16 amino acids. Germline-derived CDR1 and CDR2 are KGHSH and LQKENI. Trimming pared 1 base from V and 0 bases from J, leaving 10 bases between. CDR3 nucleotide sequence: TGTGCCAGCTCACCACGGCAGCTTTATAGCAATCAGCCCCAGCATTTT. Translated, it gives CASSPRQLYSNQPQHF.

The J gene is TRBJ2-2, the V gene TRBV18; D gene unclear. V was cut by 2 bases and J by 4 bases, with 5 bases left in between. This CDR3 spans 13 amino acids. Germline lookup yields CDR1 KGHSH and CDR2 LQKENI. CDR3 nucleotides: TGTGCCAGCTCACCAGGATCCACCGGGGAGCTGTTTTTT. It translates to CASSPGSTGELFF.

The chain employs TRBV20-1 and TRBJ2-7; 7 nucleotides line up with TRBD1. Losses at the gene ends were 2 bases for V and 6 bases for J; bases not matched to a gene: 7. This CDR3 is built from 13 residues. The V gene's germline CDR1 is DFQATT and CDR2 SNEGSKA (reference sequence). CDR3 sequence: CSARRQGWGEQYF. Here the CDR3 DNA reads TGCAGTGCTAGAAGACAGGGATGGGGCGAGCAGTACTTC.

In its sample, this clonotype was seen a few times. V and J are TRBV12-3 or TRBV12-4 and TRBJ1-1; TRBD1 might be the D (5 bases). V was shortened by 6 bases and J by 4 bases, with 15 bases between the two germline ends. The length of the CDR3 is 14 residues. The CDR3 DNA reads TGTGCCAGCAGGAGGGACCTCCGGGGCACTGAAGCTTTCTTT. Amino acids: CASRRDLRGTEAFF.

The table lists this clonotype with a few counts. This rearrangement joins TRBV10-1 to TRBJ2-2, with no clear D. The V end was cut by 4 bases, the J end by 11 bases, with 17 bases between. This CDR3 has 14 amino acids. Germline V lookup: CDR1 WNHNN, CDR2 SYGVQD (reference sequence). The CDR3 region has the DNA TGCGCCAGCAGTGCTCACAGCCCGCGCGGAGAGCTGTTTTTT. Its translation is CASSAHSPRGELFF.

This clonotype was counted only a few times. The J gene is TRBJ2-5, the V gene TRBV4-2; tentatively, D is TRBD1 or TRBD2 (7 bases each). This CDR3 contains 19 residues. V gave up 2 bases and J gave up 4 bases, with 26 bases separating them. Germline CDR1 and CDR2: LGHNA and YNFKEQ. CDR3 coding DNA: TGTGCCAGCAGCCAACTCTCCCAGACGGGGAGGGGGCGTTCAGAGACCCAGTACTTC. Translation gives CASSQLSQTGRGRSETQYF.

V is TRBV18 and J is TRBJ2-1; D perhaps matches TRBD2 (6 bases). Germline-derived CDR1 and CDR2 are KGHSH and LQKENI. V gave up 4 bases and J gave up 9 bases, with 16 bases separating them. CDR3 size: 14 residues. The DNA of the CDR3 is TGTGCCAGCTCACGGGGGGAGCTAAGAGGTGAGCAGTTCTTC. Translation gives CASSRGELRGEQFF.

This clonotype was detected only once. The chain recombines TRBV21-1 with TRBJ2-2; no DNA check was done on the table's D call, TRBD1. TRBV21-1 is marked as a pseudogene. The CDR3 consists of 15 residues. The chain's CDR3 is CASCDRGINTGELFF. The CDR3 DNA reads TGTGCCAGCTGCGACAGGGGCATAAACACCGGGGAGCTGTTTTTT.

This clonotype was found a few times. V usage is TRBV12-3 or TRBV12-4 and J usage is TRBJ2-1; tentative D call: TRBD2 (5 bases). Trimming pared 1 base from V and 6 bases from J, leaving 10 bases between. The CDR3 totals 14 residues. CDR3 bases: TGTGCCAGCAGTTTAGGCCGACGGGGCAATGAGCAGTTCTTC. Its translation: CASSLGRRGNEQFF.

Ten or more counts support this clonotype. This chain uses TRBV12-3 or TRBV12-4 with TRBJ2-5; TRBD2 might be the D (6 bases). The CDR3 extends over 14 amino acids. Trimming pared 0 bases from V and 4 bases from J, leaving 9 bases between. In nucleotides, the CDR3 is TGTGCCAGCAGTTTAGCGGAGGGCCTAGAGACCCAGTACTTC. Translating gives CASSLAEGLETQYF.

This clonotype was observed a handful of times. This chain uses TRBV27 with TRBJ2-2; TRBD2 agrees at 12 bases. The CDR3 runs 17 residues. V dropped 3 bases and J dropped 5; count of bases not matched to a gene: 7. In germline, CDR1 is MNHEY, CDR2 SMNVEV (reference sequence). CDR3 sequence reads: CASSFLQTSGRTGELFF. CDR3 in DNA: TGTGCCAGCAGTTTTCTTCAGACTAGCGGGAGAACCGGGGAGCTGTTTTTT.

V and J are TRBV28 and TRBJ2-2; a possible D gene is TRBD1 (6 bases). The V end lost 3 bases, the J end lost 1 base, and 12 bases lay between the germline ends. The CDR3 consists of 16 residues. Looked up from germline, CDR1 is MDHEN and CDR2 is SYDVKM. The CDR3 reads CASSLLTGQNTGELFF. CDR3 sequence (DNA): TGTGCCAGCAGTTTGCTAACAGGGCAGAACACCGGGGAGCTGTTTTTT.

This clonotype was seen only a few times. The rearrangement links TRBV12-5 to TRBJ1-5, with D maybe TRBD1 (5 bases). The CDR3 has 15 residues. Germline assignment: CDR1 LGHNT and CDR2 FRNRAP. V gave up 4 bases and J gave up 0 bases, with 10 bases separating them. CDR3 sequence (DNA): TGTGCTAGTGGTTCCGGGGGGGGTAGCAATCAGCCCCAGCATTTT. Translation: CASGSGGGSNQPQHF. Variable domain in full (rest from reference TRBV12-5 and TRBJ1-5): DARVTQTPRHKVTEMGQEVTMRCQPILGHNTVFWYRQTMMQGLELLAYFRNRAPLDDSGMPKDRFSAEMPDATLATLKIQPSEPRDSAVYFCASGSGGGSNQPQHFGDGTRLSIL.

The J gene is TRBJ2-3, the V gene TRBV28; D might be TRBD1 (6 bases). Deletions cut 8 bases from V and 1 base from J, with 16 bases between. This CDR3 spans 15 amino acids. The germline CDR1 and CDR2 sequences are MDHEN and SYDVKM. The CDR3 nucleotides read TGTGCCAGCGGAGAAAGGGCAGGGGGCACAGATACGCAGTATTTT. It translates to CASGERAGGTDTQYF.

This clonotype was detected only a few times. The DNA of the CDR3 is TGTGCCAGCAGCACAAGGGGCAGTTTACCATCCGAGCAGTACTTC. Encoded protein: CASSTRGSLPSEQYF. The chain combines TRBV11-1 with TRBJ2-7; D is possibly TRBD1 (5 bases). Germline V gene data show CDR1 as SGHAT and CDR2 as FQDESV (reference sequence). Trimming cost V 5 bases and J 6 bases, with 20 bases left between them. The CDR3 has 15 amino acids.

This clonotype appeared a few times. V is TRBV4-2 and J is TRBJ2-5; the D is unclear. CDR3 length: 15 amino acids. The V end was cut by 0 bases, the J end by 1 base, with 9 bases between. Germline V gene lookup returns CDR1 LGHNA and CDR2 YNFKEQ. The CDR3 DNA reads as TGTGCCAGCAGCCAAGAGCCCGTGGTCCAAGAGACCCAGTACTTC. The encoded protein is CASSQEPVVQETQYF.

The CDR3 here is CASSLGTGGFGAFF. DNA for the CDR3: TGCGCCAGCAGCTTGGGGACAGGGGGCTTCGGAGCTTTCTTT. The chain joins TRBV5-1 to TRBJ1-1, with 11 bases matching TRBD1. With V trimmed by 0 bases and J by 10 bases, 5 bases remained unmatched. The CDR3 length is 14 residues. CDR1 and CDR2 (germline): SGHRS, YFSETQ.

This clonotype has only a few counts. The V gene is TRBV29-1, the J gene TRBJ2-1; D gene ambiguous. Germline V gene sequence: CDR1 SQVTM, CDR2 ANQGSEA. The CDR3 has 14 amino acids. V was shortened by 6 bases and J by 2 bases, with 14 bases between the two germline ends. The CDR3 nucleotides are TGCAGCGTGGATAGTCTGAGCCCCTACAATGAGCAGTTCTTC. This translates into CSVDSLSPYNEQFF.

In its sample, this clonotype was seen a few times. The chain uses TRBV5-1 and TRBJ1-1; weak D call: TRBD1 (6 bases). The CDR3 loop spans 16 amino acids. V shed 3 bases and J shed 1 base, with 16 bases lying between them. CDR1 and CDR2 from the germline V gene are SGHRS and YFSETQ. CDR3 nucleotide sequence: TGCGCCAGCAGCTGGGGTGGCGGGACACCGAACACTGAAGCTTTCTTT. Its protein is CASSWGGGTPNTEAFF.

This clonotype was observed at least ten times. This chain connects TRBV20-1 to TRBJ2-2, with D possibly matching TRBD2 (6 bases). The CDR3 contains 14 residues. From germline, CDR1 is DFQATT and CDR2 SNEGSKA (reference sequence). Trimming shortened V by 1 base and J by 4 bases, and 10 bases separated the two germline ends. This CDR3 is CSARAGEGTGELFF. The CDR3 region has the DNA TGCAGTGCTAGAGCGGGAGAGGGCACCGGGGAGCTGTTTTTT.

This clonotype occurred many times. Relative to the germline gene, one junction end is altered; a read error may explain this. This chain joins TRBV12-3 or TRBV12-4 and TRBJ2-5; D may be TRBD1 (5 bases). The CDR3 is made up of 13 amino acids. The CDR3 DNA sequence: TGCGCCAGCAGCCGAGACAGTCAAGAGACCCAGTACTTC. Its protein is CASSRDSQETQYF.

This clonotype was seen repeatedly, ten times or more. The rearrangement links TRBV6-5 to TRBJ2-2; D gene uncertain. In germline, CDR1 is MNHEY, CDR2 SVGAGI. The CDR3 runs 13 residues. V dropped 6 bases and J dropped 7 bases, with 12 bases sitting between them. CDR3 amino acids: CASRDGGIGELFF. CDR3 in DNA: TGTGCCAGCAGGGACGGTGGGATCGGGGAGCTGTTTTTT.

This clonotype came up a few times. V usage is TRBV5-1 and J usage is TRBJ1-5; no definite D call. CDR1 and CDR2 from the germline V gene are SGHRS and YFSETQ. V gave up 0 bases and J gave up 3 bases, with 10 bases separating them. This CDR3 has 15 amino acids. The CDR3 DNA follows: TGCGCCAGCAGCTTGGGACCAGACCCCAATCAGCCCCAGCATTTT. It is translated as CASSLGPDPNQPQHF.

This chain uses TRBV5-1 with TRBJ2-2; D unclear. The V gene lost 5 bases and the J gene lost 1 base, with 6 bases spanning the gap. There are 13 residues in the CDR3. The V gene's germline CDR1 is SGHRS and CDR2 YFSETQ. This CDR3 reads CASRLGNTGELFF. CDR3 DNA sequence: TGCGCCAGCAGATTAGGGAACACCGGGGAGCTGTTTTTT.

This clonotype was counted a single time. J is TRBJ2-2 and V is TRBV14; a weak D match, TRBD2 (6 bases). V was pared by 4 bases and J by 6 bases, with 9 bases between. This CDR3 is built from 13 residues. Germline V gives CDR1 SGHDN, CDR2 FVKESK. CDR3 region: CASSRGTAGELFF. The DNA of the CDR3 is TGTGCCAGCAGCCGCGGGACTGCCGGGGAGCTGTTTTTT.

This sequence joins TRBV2 and TRBJ1-1; D unresolved. The V gene's germline CDR1 is SNHLY and CDR2 FYNNEI. The CDR3 spans 13 residues. V lost 3 bases and J 1 base, leaving 6 bases between the germline ends. The CDR3 region is CASSDERNTEAFF. CDR3 coding DNA: TGTGCCAGCAGTGACGAGCGGAACACTGAAGCTTTCTTT.

This clonotype was recorded a few times. V gene TRBV6-2 or TRBV6-3 combines with J gene TRBJ1-5; 8 positions agree with TRBD1. V trimming: 6 bases; J trimming: 6 bases; junction bases outside the gene matches: 10. Germline CDR1 MNHEY, CDR2 SVGEGT. CDR3 length: 15 residues. The CDR3 is CASRSRQGNVQPQHF. The CDR3 nucleotides read TGTGCCAGCAGATCTCGACAGGGGAACGTTCAGCCCCAGCATTTT.